One and the same sample provided the 6 T cell receptor beta chains below, sequenced in a study of vaccination effects on CD4 cells after COVID-19. The repertoire was sequenced with immunoSEQ multiplex PCR; TCRdb's copy has only in-frame clones and lacks some. The data show tens of thousands of clones, approximately 81% seen once. These TCRs' antigens remain unknown. Following an approximately ten-day culture, CD4+ T cells were purified. Source: CD4+ T cells from PBMCs cultured without peptide, taken before COVID-19 vaccination. The receptor source for this set is a human donor who had a prior SARS-CoV-2 infection.

The chain has TRBV27 and TRBJ1-2; TRBD1 is a possible D gene (6 bases). Per the germline V gene, CDR1 is MNHEY and CDR2 is SMNVEV (reference sequence). This CDR3 is 14 amino acids long. Deletions cut 3 bases from V and 7 bases from J, with 15 bases between. The CDR3 DNA reads as TGTGCCAGCAGTTTCTCGGCAGGGGATGCTGGCTACACCTTC. Protein: CASSFSAGDAGYTF.

The CDR3 region has the DNA TGCGCCAGCAGCCACCCCAGACAGCTACCTAACTATGGCTACACCTTC. It codes for CASSHPRQLPNYGYTF. This chain uses TRBV4-1 with TRBJ1-2; D perhaps matches TRBD1 (5 bases). The CDR3 has 16 amino acids. V lost 3 bases to trimming and J lost 0 bases, with 14 bases between them. Germline V CDR1 and CDR2: MGHRA, YSYEKL.

This clone was counted a single time. This sequence joins TRBV5-1 and TRBJ2-3, with D perhaps TRBD1 or TRBD2 (5 bases each). Germline V gene lookup returns CDR1 SGHRS and CDR2 YFSETQ. The V gene lost 4 bases and the J gene lost 11 bases, with 17 bases spanning the gap. The CDR3 consists of 13 residues. CDR3 sequence reads: CASSLGPALGQYF. Here the CDR3 DNA reads TGCGCCAGCAGCCTGGGACCGGCCCTGGGGCAGTATTTT.

The V gene is TRBV7-2, the J gene TRBJ2-5; D uncertain. Germline V CDR1 and CDR2: SGHTA, FQGNSA. The CDR3 is made up of 14 amino acids. Trimming pared 5 bases from V and 2 bases from J, leaving 12 bases between. CDR3 amino acids: CASSPRAQQETQYF. The CDR3 DNA reads as TGTGCCAGCAGCCCCCGGGCTCAACAAGAGACCCAGTACTTC.

The count of this clone is one. The chain uses TRBV14 and TRBJ2-2; 7 bases agree with TRBD1. The J segment lost 2 bases and the V segment lost 2 bases, leaving 11 bases of the junction unmatched. Looked up from germline, CDR1 is SGHDN and CDR2 is FVKESK. The CDR3 is 18 amino acids. The CDR3 region is CASSQSSRTGDNTGELFF. The CDR3 region has the DNA TGTGCCAGCAGCCAATCAAGCCGGACAGGAGACAACACCGGGGAGCTGTTTTTT.

The chain carries TRBV6-5 and TRBJ1-2; 9 positions agree with TRBD1. Germline CDR1 and CDR2: MNHEY and SVGAGI. The CDR3 has 15 residues. Trimming cost V 5 bases and J 5 bases; bases outside gene matches: 9. As DNA, the CDR3 is TGTGCCAGCAGTACCGGGACAGGGCTTGGATATGGCTACACCTTC. The encoded protein is CASSTGTGLGYGYTF.